Each of the 10 T cell receptor beta chains below was sequenced from the same sample in a study of shared clonotypes between healthy human individuals. Sequencing used immunoSEQ multiplex PCR; TCRdb keeps in-frame clones, though not all of them. The top ten hold roughly an eighth of the sample, which has about 490,000 clones, more than 65% seen once. Material: PBMCs. The receptors stem from a woman in her thirties or forties in good health. Some clones in this sample may be carry-over from other donors' samples.

About this clone: The same CDR3 is also encoded by other DNA sequences in this sample. V gene TRBV6-1 combines with J gene TRBJ2-7; 7 nucleotides line up with TRBD1. Germline CDR1 MNHNS, CDR2 SASEGT. The CDR3 extends over 15 amino acids. J gave up 4 bases and V 2 bases, and 8 bases lay outside the gene matches. In DNA form, the CDR3 reads TGTGCCAGCAGTGAAAGGGGAACAGGGGCGTACGAGCAGTACTTC. This translates into CASSERGTGAYEQYF.

The chain is built from TRBV19 and TRBJ2-5; 7 bases match TRBD1. Trimming cost V 1 base and J 2 bases; bases outside gene matches: 7. The CDR3 has 16 residues. The germline gives CDR1 LNHDA, CDR2 SQIVND (reference sequence). The CDR3 DNA follows: TGTGCCAGTAGTATAGCGGGGACAGCGAGTCAAGAGACCCAGTACTTC. It is translated as CASSIAGTASQETQYF.

Comments on this clone: This sequence is one base from a far larger clone and is likely a read error. Other DNA variants within this sample encode the same CDR3. The V gene is TRBV28, the J gene TRBJ2-7, with TRBD2 identical over 10 bases. Germline CDR1 is MDHEN and CDR2 is SYDVKM. The CDR3 consists of 15 residues. The V and J ends lost 5 bases and 3 bases, in that order; junction bases with no gene match: 7. CDR3 residues: CASSPASGRGYEQYF. The CDR3 DNA reads as TGTGCCAGCAGTCCGGCTAGCGGGAGAGGCTACGAGCAGTACTTC.

The chain links TRBV14 to TRBJ2-1; 13 bases agree with TRBD2. Per germline, CDR1 SGHDN and CDR2 FVKESK. This CDR3 has 17 amino acids. Trimming removed 5 bases from V and 1 base from J; junction bases left unmatched: 5. CDR3 amino acids: CASSRTSGRSSYNEQFF. The CDR3 bases are TGTGCCAGCAGCAGGACTAGCGGGAGAAGTTCCTACAATGAGCAGTTCTTC.

The chain uses TRBV30 and TRBJ2-2, with unresolved D. The V and J ends lost 0 bases and 6 bases respectively, with 8 bases between them. CDR1 and CDR2 from the germline V gene are GTSNPN and SVGIG (reference sequence). This CDR3 comprises 13 residues. CDR3 DNA: TGTGCCTGGAGTGTGAATTTAGCCGGGGAGCTGTTTTTT. Its translation: CAWSVNLAGELFF.

The V and J genes are TRBV14 and TRBJ2-6, with D possibly called TRBD1 or TRBD2 (5 bases each). V shed 4 bases and J shed 0 bases, with 10 bases lying between them. The CDR3 is 16 residues long. CDR1 SGHDN and CDR2 FVKESK come from the germline V gene. CDR3 sequence (DNA): TGTGCCAGCAGCCGACTTGGGGGCTCTGGGGCCAACGTCCTGACTTTC. Protein sequence: CASSRLGGSGANVLTF.

This chain links TRBV5-6 with TRBJ2-3; D may correspond to TRBD1 or TRBD2 (6 bases each). Per germline, CDR1 SGHDT and CDR2 YYEEEE. Trimming removed 4 bases from V and 3 bases from J, with 9 bases in between. The CDR3 length is 13 residues. CDR3 bases: TGTGCCAGCAGCCTAGGGGGGACAGATACGCAGTATTTT. The encoded protein is CASSLGGTDTQYF.

This clone was seen just once. This sequence joins TRBV7-2 and TRBJ1-3; D remains unclear. This CDR3 contains 16 residues. The V end was cut by 5 bases, the J end by 1 base, with 15 bases between. Germline lookup yields CDR1 SGHTA and CDR2 FQGNSA. In DNA, the CDR3 is TGTGCCAGCAGCCCACAAGCCGGCCTGTCTGGAAACACCATATATTTT. This translates into CASSPQAGLSGNTIYF.

The chain is built from TRBV15 and TRBJ2-2; 10 bases match TRBD1. The CDR3 runs to 15 residues. The V segment lost 7 bases and the J segment 3 bases; nucleotides outside the gene matches: 5. Germline CDR1 and CDR2: LNHNV and YYDKDF (reference sequence). DNA of the CDR3: TGTGCCACCAAGGGGGACAGGGGATACACCGGGGAGCTGTTTTTT. Its protein product is CATKGDRGYTGELFF.

V and J are TRBV7-3 and TRBJ2-1, with TRBD2 as a possible D gene (6 bases). The CDR3 runs to 16 residues. Germline CDR1 reads SGHTA; CDR2 reads FQGTGA. The V gene lost 0 bases and the J gene lost 4 bases, with 13 bases spanning the gap. CDR3 amino acids: CASSLTLASAYNEQFF. In DNA form, the CDR3 reads TGTGCCAGCAGCTTAACGCTGGCTAGCGCTTACAATGAGCAGTTCTTC.